A single sample gave rise to the 8 T cell receptor beta chains below, sequenced in a study of T cell responses to AZD1222 COVID-19 vaccine. Repertoires were generated with immunoSEQ multiplex PCR, while TCRdb's copy carries only in-frame clones and drops some. The table records 90,000 to 150,000 clones, 86% of them present only once. The sample consisted of peripheral blood, taken 28 days after the second AZD1222 dose. The receptors originated from an adult who received the AZD1222 COVID-19 vaccine.

The J gene is TRBJ1-2, the V gene TRBV6-5, with D possibly matching TRBD1 (6 bases). The CDR3 spans 13 residues. The V end lost 4 bases, the J end lost 7 bases, and 13 bases lay between the germline ends. Germline V CDR1 and CDR2: MNHEY, SVGAGI. CDR3 sequence: CASSSEDRRGYTF. Here the CDR3 DNA reads TGTGCCAGCAGTTCCGAAGACAGGCGTGGCTACACCTTC.

This clone has a single count. V and J are TRBV5-1 and TRBJ2-3; the D gene could be TRBD1 or TRBD2 (5 bases each). This CDR3 region has 15 residues. Germline V gene lookup returns CDR1 SGHRS and CDR2 YFSETQ. With 2 bases removed from V and 5 bases from J, the gap between germline ends came to 15 bases. The CDR3 nucleotides read TGCGCCAGCAGCTTAGAGTTCATGGGGGTAGATACGCAGTATTTT. Its protein product is CASSLEFMGVDTQYF.

The V and J genes are TRBV5-1 and TRBJ2-2; D ambiguous. Between the trimmed V and J ends, which lost 0 bases and 7 bases, there was a span of 4 bases. From germline, CDR1 is SGHRS and CDR2 YFSETQ. The CDR3 is 12 residues long. CDR3 coding DNA: TGCGCCAGCAGCTTGGACGGCGGGGAGCTGTTTTTT. As protein: CASSLDGGELFF.

Only one count was recorded for this clone. V usage is TRBV6-2 or TRBV6-3 and J usage is TRBJ1-2; D unresolved. Germline V gene lookup returns CDR1 MNHEY and CDR2 SVGEGT. This CDR3 has 13 residues. V lost 2 bases, J lost 4 bases, and 8 bases lay in between. Here the CDR3 reads CASSYPNLYGYTF. CDR3 in DNA: TGTGCCAGCAGTTACCCCAACCTCTATGGCTACACCTTC.

The rearrangement uses TRBV9 and TRBJ2-1; 15 nucleotides align to TRBD2. Germline CDR1 is SGDLS and CDR2 is YYNGEE. The length of the CDR3 is 17 residues. Trimming took 4 bases from V and 8 from J; bases not matched to a gene: 10. CDR3 sequence (DNA): TGTGCCAGCAGCAGAGGGACTAGCGGGGGGCCGCCCTATGAGCAGTTCTTC. Residues: CASSRGTSGGPPYEQFF.

The chain couples TRBV7-9 to TRBJ1-1; unclear D gene. This CDR3 is 14 amino acids long. Per the germline V gene, CDR1 is SEHNR and CDR2 is FQNEAQ (reference sequence). V lost 5 bases to trimming and J lost 6 bases, with 16 bases between them. CDR3 in amino acids: CASSETLGRPEAFF. In DNA form, the CDR3 reads TGTGCCAGCAGCGAGACGCTAGGAAGGCCTGAAGCTTTCTTT.

Within the sample, this clone is large (0.1 to 1%). V gene TRBV19 combines with J gene TRBJ2-7; no reliable D call. From germline, CDR1 is LNHDA and CDR2 SQIVND (reference sequence). The V end was cut by 5 bases, the J end by 0 bases, with 11 bases between. There are 14 residues in the CDR3. The CDR3 loop reads CASSPAQSSYEQYF. The CDR3 DNA reads as TGTGCCAGTAGTCCCGCCCAGAGCTCCTACGAGCAGTACTTC.

The genes are TRBV5-1 and TRBJ2-7, with 9 positions matching TRBD2. This CDR3 is 14 amino acids long. The trim removed 0 bases at V and 4 bases at J, leaving 2 bases unmatched. Germline V CDR1 and CDR2: SGHRS, YFSETQ. CDR3 in DNA: TGCGCCAGCAGCTTGGAAGCGGGAGGTTACGAGCAGTACTTC. Protein sequence: CASSLEAGGYEQYF.